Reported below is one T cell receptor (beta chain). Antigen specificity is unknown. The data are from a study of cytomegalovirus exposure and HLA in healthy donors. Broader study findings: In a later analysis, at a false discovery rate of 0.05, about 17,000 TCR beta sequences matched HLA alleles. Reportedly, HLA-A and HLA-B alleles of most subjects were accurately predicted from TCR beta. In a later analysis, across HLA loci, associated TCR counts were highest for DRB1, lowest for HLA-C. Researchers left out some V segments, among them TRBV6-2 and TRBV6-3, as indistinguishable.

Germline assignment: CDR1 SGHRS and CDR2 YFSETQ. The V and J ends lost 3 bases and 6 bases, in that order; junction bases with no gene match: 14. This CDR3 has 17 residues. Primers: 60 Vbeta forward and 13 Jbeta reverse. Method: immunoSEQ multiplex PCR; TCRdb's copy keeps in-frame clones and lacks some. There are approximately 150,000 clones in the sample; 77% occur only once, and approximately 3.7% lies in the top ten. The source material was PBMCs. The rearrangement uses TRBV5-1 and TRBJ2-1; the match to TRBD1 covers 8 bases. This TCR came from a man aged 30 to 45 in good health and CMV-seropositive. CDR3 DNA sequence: TGCGCCAGCAGCTGGCTAATCCGGGACAGGATCCTCAATGAGCAGTTCTTC. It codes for CASSWLIRDRILNEQFF.